These 4 T cell receptor beta chains were sequenced from one sample in a study of T cell repertoires in ileal Crohn's disease. TCRdb's copy holds only in-frame clones and misses some; the assay was immunoSEQ multiplex PCR. This table has some 28,000 clones, approximately 78% appearing once. Sequences were obtained from ileal tissue. Source of these receptors: an adult with Crohn's disease.

This clone was recorded a few times. V is TRBV18 and J is TRBJ2-2; tentative D call: TRBD1 (5 bases). The germline V and J ends were trimmed by 5 bases and 8 bases, with 12 bases remaining between them. CDR3 length: 13 amino acids. Germline loops: CDR1 KGHSH, CDR2 LQKENI. CDR3 region: CASSSDSIGELFF. The CDR3, as DNA: TGTGCCAGCTCATCTGACAGTATTGGGGAGCTGTTTTTT.

The rearrangement uses TRBV20-1 and TRBJ1-1; D is ambiguous. The germline V gene encodes CDR1 DFQATT and CDR2 SNEGSKA (reference sequence). This CDR3 is built from 8 residues. V gave up 6 bases and J gave up 13 bases, with 9 bases separating them. The CDR3 region is CSASEDFF. CDR3 sequence (DNA): TGCAGTGCGTCCGAGGATTTCTTT.

The sample holds a few counts of this clone. This chain uses TRBV6-5 with TRBJ2-7; tentative D call: TRBD1 (6 bases). The V end lost 4 bases, the J end lost 3 bases, and 16 bases lay between the germline ends. Germline values: CDR1 MNHEY, CDR2 SVGAGI. CDR3 length: 15 amino acids. The CDR3 DNA follows: TGTGCCAGCAGTTTTCGCAGAGGGGGAAGCTACGAGCAGTACTTC. Translated: CASSFRRGGSYEQYF.

This chain links TRBV18 with TRBJ2-7, with a weak D call TRBD1 (5 bases). Germline V gene lookup returns CDR1 KGHSH and CDR2 LQKENI. This CDR3 has 17 residues. Trimming stripped 3 bases from V and 0 bases from J, with 18 bases between. Written as DNA, the CDR3 is TGTGCCAGCTCACCTAACTCGCCAACGACAGTCTCCTACGAGCAGTACTTC. Amino acid sequence: CASSPNSPTTVSYEQYF.